This is a list of T cell receptor beta chains from one sample in a study of OX40 agonist ivuxolimab in advanced cancers. The protocol was immunoSEQ multiplex PCR, while the TCRdb copy is restricted to in-frame clones and leaves out a portion. Counted here are 70,000 to 75,000 clones, approximately 80% occurring once; the ten biggest clones make up approximately 5.6%. The sample consisted of CD4+ or CD8+ T cells sorted from blood, taken in a trial of the OX40 agonist ivuxolimab. These receptors originate from an adult with an advanced solid tumor such as melanoma, head and neck, liver or kidney cancer. Each CDR3 is given with its conserved first and last residue. The order of the fields is clone size, D gene, V gene, J gene, CDR3 DNA, CDR3 protein. The D gene is left open where the match is weak. A clone size is listed for some rows: how often the clone was seen (once, few, many), or a class if it is expanded.

NA	NA	TRBV7-9	TRBJ1-2	TGTGCCAGCAGCTTAGGGGACGGGGGCTACACCTTC	CASSLGDGGYTF
NA	NA	TRBV28	TRBJ1-1	TGTGCCAGCAGTGTACAGTGGAACACTGAAGCTTTCTTT	CASSVQWNTEAFF
once	TRBD2	TRBV29-1	TRBJ2-3	TGCAGCGTTGAAGGACTAGCGGGGGGGCATAGAGATACGCAGTATTTT	CSVEGLAGGHRDTQYF
NA	TRBD1	TRBV4-2	TRBJ2-5	TGTGCCAGCAGCTCAGACGAAGACAGGGAACGGGAGACCCAGTACTTC	CASSSDEDRERETQYF
once	NA	TRBV29-1	TRBJ1-2	TGCAGCGCCGTGCATAACTATGGCTACACCTTC	CSAVHNYGYTF
NA	TRBD1	TRBV19	TRBJ2-7	TGTGCCAGTAGTCATGGGACAGGGGCCTACGAGCAGTACTTC	CASSHGTGAYEQYF
NA	TRBD1	TRBV4-1	TRBJ1-2	TGCGCCAGCAGCCAAGATCCGGCAGGGGGGTATTATGGCTACACCTTC	CASSQDPAGGYYGYTF
NA	TRBD1	TRBV7-9	TRBJ1-1	TGTGCCAGCAGCTTAGATCTCGGGACAGGGTATGACACTGAAGCTTTCTTT	CASSLDLGTGYDTEAFF
NA	NA	TRBV6-6	TRBJ1-4	TGTGCCAGCAGCCCCGCTAATGAAAAACTGTTTTTT	CASSPANEKLFF
NA	TRBD1	TRBV10-2	TRBJ1-2	TGCGCCAGCAGTGCTGGGACAGTCAACTATGGCTACACCTTC	CASSAGTVNYGYTF
NA	NA	TRBV28	TRBJ2-4	TGTGCCAGCAGTTTCCTGGACATTCGAGGCGCCAAAAACATTCAGTACTTC	CASSFLDIRGAKNIQYF
NA	NA	TRBV28	TRBJ1-2	TGTGCCAGCACGAAGTACAGCTATGGCTACACCTTC	CASTKYSYGYTF